The entry below gives a single T cell receptor beta chain sequence along with its context. The data derive from a study of blood T cell repertoires in COVID-19. The germline gives CDR1 ENHRY, CDR2 SYGVKD. Trimming left V 0 bases short and J 5 bases short, with 11 bases between. This CDR3 has 15 amino acids. In the authors' workflow: Reference gene primer amplification gave nucleated cell count estimates. Some clones are missing from TCRdb's copy, which holds only in-frame ones; the method was immunoSEQ multiplex PCR. Clonal size and the V and J genes are those of that table, whereas D and trimming came from the DNA. The repertoire holds some 100,000 clones, with 80% to 90% as singletons.

The sample was peripheral blood. The receptor was derived from a human donor with acute or convalescent COVID-19. The donor label of this sample is uncertain. V is TRBV10-3 and J is TRBJ2-1; TRBD1 might be the D (5 bases). The CDR3 spells CAISESNLDNNEQFF. The CDR3 DNA follows: TGTGCCATCAGTGAGTCGAATTTGGACAACAATGAGCAGTTCTTC.